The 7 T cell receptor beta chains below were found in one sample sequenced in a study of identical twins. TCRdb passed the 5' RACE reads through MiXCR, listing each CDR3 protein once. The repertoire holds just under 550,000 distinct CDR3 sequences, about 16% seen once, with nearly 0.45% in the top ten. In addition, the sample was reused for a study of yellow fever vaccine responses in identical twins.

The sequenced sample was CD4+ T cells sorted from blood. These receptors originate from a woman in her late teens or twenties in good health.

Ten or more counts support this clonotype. CDR3: CSAKRVDQPQHF. The CDR3 DNA reads as TGCAGTGCCAAGCGGGTGGATCAGCCCCAGCATTTT. The chain links TRBV20-1 to TRBJ1-5; D is unresolved. CDR1 DFQATT and CDR2 SNEGSKA come from the germline V gene (reference sequence). The CDR3 runs to 12 residues. V lost 6 bases and J lost 5, with 11 bases in between.

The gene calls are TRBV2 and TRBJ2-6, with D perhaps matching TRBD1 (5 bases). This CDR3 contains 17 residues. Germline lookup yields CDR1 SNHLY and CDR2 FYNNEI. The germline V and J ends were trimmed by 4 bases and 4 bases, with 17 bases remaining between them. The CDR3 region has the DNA TGTGCCAGCAGTGTAACCAGGGAACGCCTAGGGGCCAACGTCCTGACTTTC. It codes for CASSVTRERLGANVLTF.

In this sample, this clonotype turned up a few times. Here the CDR3 DNA reads TGCGCCAGCAGCTCCCGGGACAGGGAGGTTGATGAGCAGTTCTTC. Amino acid sequence: CASSSRDREVDEQFF. The chain is built from TRBV5-1 and TRBJ2-1, with 9 bases identical to TRBD1. CDR1 is SGHRS and CDR2 is YFSETQ in the germline V gene. V dropped 3 bases and J dropped 8; count of bases not matched to a gene: 9. The CDR3 totals 15 residues.

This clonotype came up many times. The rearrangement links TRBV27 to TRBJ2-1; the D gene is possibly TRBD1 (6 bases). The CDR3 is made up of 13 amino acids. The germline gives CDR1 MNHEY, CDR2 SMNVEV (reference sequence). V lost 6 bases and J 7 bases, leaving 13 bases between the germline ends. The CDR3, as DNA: TGTGCCAGCAGCCAGGGGTGGGTTAATGAGCAGTTCTTC. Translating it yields CASSQGWVNEQFF.

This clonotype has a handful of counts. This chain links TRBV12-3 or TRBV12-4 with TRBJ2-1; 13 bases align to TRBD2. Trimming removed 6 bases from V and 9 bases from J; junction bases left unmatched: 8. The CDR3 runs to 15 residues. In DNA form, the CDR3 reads TGTGCCAGCAGGCCGACTAGCGGGGGGTCCCCTGAGCAGTTCTTC. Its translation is CASRPTSGGSPEQFF.

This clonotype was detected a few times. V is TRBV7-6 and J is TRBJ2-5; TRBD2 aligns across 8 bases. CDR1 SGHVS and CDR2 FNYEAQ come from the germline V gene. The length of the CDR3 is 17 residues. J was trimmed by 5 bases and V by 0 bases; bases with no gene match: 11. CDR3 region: CASSLAFGVTSGETQYF. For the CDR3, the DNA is TGTGCCAGCAGCTTAGCCTTCGGGGTTACTAGCGGTGAGACCCAGTACTTC.

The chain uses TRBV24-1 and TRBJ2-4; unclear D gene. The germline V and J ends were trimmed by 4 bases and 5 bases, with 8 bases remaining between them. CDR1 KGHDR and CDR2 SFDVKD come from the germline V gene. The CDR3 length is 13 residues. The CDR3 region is CATSDRDQNIQYF. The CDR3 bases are TGTGCCACCAGTGACCGTGACCAAAACATTCAGTACTTC.